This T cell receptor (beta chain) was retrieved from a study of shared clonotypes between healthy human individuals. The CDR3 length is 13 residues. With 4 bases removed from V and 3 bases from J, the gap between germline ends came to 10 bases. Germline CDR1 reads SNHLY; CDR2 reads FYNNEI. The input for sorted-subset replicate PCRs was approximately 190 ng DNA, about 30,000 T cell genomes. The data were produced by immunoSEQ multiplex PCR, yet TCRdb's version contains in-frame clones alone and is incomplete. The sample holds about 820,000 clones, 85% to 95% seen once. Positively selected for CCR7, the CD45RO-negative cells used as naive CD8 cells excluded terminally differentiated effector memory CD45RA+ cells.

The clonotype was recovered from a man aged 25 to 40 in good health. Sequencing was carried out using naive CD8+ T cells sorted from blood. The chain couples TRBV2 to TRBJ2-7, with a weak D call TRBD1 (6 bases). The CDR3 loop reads CASSGPDSYEQYF. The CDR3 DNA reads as TGTGCCAGCAGTGGGCCGGACAGCTACGAGCAGTACTTC.